This T cell receptor (beta chain) was obtained from a study of glioma-infiltrating T cells after dendritic cell vaccination (dated by TCRdb to about 2016). Regarding the complete study: Of the roughly 15 glioblastoma patients in the cohort, all drawn from Phase I and II dendritic cell vaccination trials, 9 were newly diagnosed and 6 had recurrent disease. Between the early 2000s and the early 2010s, the patients were given dendritic cell vaccination pulsed with autologous tumor lysate. To make the vaccine, monocyte-derived dendritic cells were cultured for under eight days with IL-4 and GM-CSF and then pulsed overnight with autologous tumor lysate. Each patient got three intradermal injections of the dendritic cell vaccine, spaced at biweekly intervals, in the arm below the axilla. Tumor-infiltrating lymphocyte content was quantified and tumor and blood repertoires were compared in dendritic cell-vaccinated glioblastoma patients by deep sequencing of TCR beta CDR3 regions. TCR sequencing metrics, including TIL content and tumor-blood repertoire overlap, were correlated with survival after dendritic cell vaccination.

TCRB CDR3 regions were amplified from 2 to 2.5 ug genomic DNA, or all available DNA if less, using the immunoSEQ assay. Multiplex PCR used 60 forward primers for TCR V beta segments and 13 reverse primers for J beta segments. To estimate the number of reads per starting template, synthetic control templates were added to each sample at limiting dilution. The Illumina HiSeq System generated sequencing reads of 87 bp. From the authors' description of their analysis: PCR and sequencing errors were removed by merging closely related sequences with a nearest neighbor algorithm. TCR overlap was defined as the percentage of unique tumor TCR beta sequences that were also present in the same patient's peripheral blood. Held by TCRdb, this immuneACCESS table contains in-frame sequences only and omits some clones. Under half of the omission traces to an unresolved V gene where checked; the cause of the rest is unknown. V, J and clone size reflect that table, while D and trimming were determined from the DNA. Recorded for this sample are 100,000 or so clones; around 84% of them occurred a single time. Of the sample, 15% to 17% is held by the ten largest clones.

About this clone itself: The antigen it recognizes is unknown. Base qualities are not recorded, but no much larger clone differs from it by a single base.

What the study reported, not specific to this receptor: The cohort was small and heterogeneous, few patients had complete blood and tumor sets, and even fewer had initial-recurrent tumor pairs. After dendritic cell vaccination, a higher estimated pretreatment TIL content predicted longer time to progression and overall survival. The TCR overlap response model with three groups was called speculative and said to need prospective validation. No direct relationship between TCR clonality and survival was found, suggesting that a diverse polyclonal response may matter.

Patients were selected for having adequate residual fresh-frozen tumor tissue and more than two years of available survival data. Although molecular status otherwise differed among the glioblastoma patients, no patient had an isocitrate dehydrogenase mutation. PBMC were collected before vaccination, two weeks after the third vaccination, and at tumor progression when it occurred. The Qiagen DNeasy Blood extraction Kit was used for extraction of genomic DNA. CDR1 and CDR2, per the germline V gene, are SQVTM and ANQGSEA. Cut back by 1 base and 6 bases, the V and J ends lie 6 bases apart. Reading from cysteine to phenylalanine, the CDR3 counts 11 amino acids. The kept DNA is CDR3 alone, 33 bases in frame from the first base.

The sequence is built from TRBV29-1 and TRBJ1-2; the D gene cannot be resolved reliably. Sample: blood, taken before dendritic cell vaccination. This receptor was obtained from a human donor with glioblastoma. The CDR3 region has the sequence CSVEGGDGYTF. The bases are TGCAGCGTTGAAGGGGGAGATGGCTACACCTTC.